The clone carrying this T cell receptor beta chain was observed a single time. Sequenced by immunoSEQ multiplex PCR; TCRdb stores in-frame clones only, minus some. The table includes about 480,000 clones, roughly 88% detected once. This entry belongs to a study of blood T cell repertoires in COVID-19. On the study more broadly: Sources were T cells, B-cell-depleted T cells, or PBMCs; the material itself was cDNA or gDNA.

Input material: PBMCs or T cells enriched from blood (not recorded which). This sequence originates from a middle-aged woman who had recovered from COVID-19.

CDR3 sequence: CASSASPHLEQYF. CDR3 nucleotides: TGTGCCAGCAGCGCGAGCCCCCACCTCGAGCAGTACTTC. The gene calls are TRBV9 and TRBJ2-7; the D is unclear. CDR3 length equals 13 residues. Trimming shortened V by 3 bases and J by 6 bases, and 13 bases separated the two germline ends. The germline gives CDR1 SGDLS, CDR2 YYNGEE.